These T cell receptor beta chains were read from a single sample in a study of regulatory T cells in long-lasting Graves disease. TCRdb reprocessed the multiplex PCR reads with MiXCR, giving one entry per CDR3 protein. Of approximately 300,000 distinct CDR3 sequences in the sample, 18% were seen once. Sequences were derived from peripheral blood mononuclear cells (PBMCs), sampled at new diagnosis, from a patient treated with antithyroid drugs. The receptors here all came from a female donor with Graves disease. The CDR3 runs from the conserved cysteine through the conserved F or W. A D gene is named only where the DNA matches it firmly. Clone size is shown for a subset of rows, as once, few, many or a class of expanded clone.

D	V	size	J	CDR3	DNA
.	TRBV2	many	TRBJ1-3	CASSSTGGSGNTIYF	TGTGCCAGCAGTTCGACCGGGGGCTCTGGAAACACCATATATTTT
TRBD2	TRBV3-1	many	TRBJ2-5	CASSQDREGTQYF	TGTGCCAGCAGCCAAGATCGGGAGGGGACCCAGTACTTC
TRBD2	TRBV10-3	.	TRBJ2-3	CAISDSRLAGLTDTQYF	TGTGCCATCAGTGACTCGAGGCTAGCGGGACTCACAGATACGCAGTATTTT
.	TRBV4-2	.	TRBJ1-3	CASSQDDRSGNTIYF	TGTGCCAGCAGCCAAGATGACAGGTCTGGAAACACCATATATTTT
.	TRBV11-2	.	TRBJ2-7	CASSLGGKEYEQYF	TGTGCCAGCAGCTTAGGAGGGAAAGAATACGAGCAGTACTTC
.	TRBV7-9	many	TRBJ2-1	CASSTGLSNEQFF	TGTGCCAGCAGCACCGGACTCTCCAATGAGCAGTTCTTC
TRBD1	TRBV12-3/TRBV12-4	many	TRBJ2-6	CASSSTGTAFFSGANVLTF	TGTGCCAGCAGTTCAACCGGGACAGCCTTTTTCTCTGGGGCCAACGTCCTGACTTTC
.	TRBV6-1	few	TRBJ2-2	CASRTGRDGGELFF	TGTGCCAGCAGAACGGGACGAGACGGCGGGGAGCTGTTTTTT
.	TRBV12-3/TRBV12-4	many	TRBJ2-5	CASSLGEDDQYF	TGTGCCAGCAGTTTGGGTGAGGACGACCAGTACTTC
.	TRBV20-1	many	TRBJ2-3	CSASGKSTDTQYF	TGCAGTGCTAGCGGAAAAAGTACAGATACGCAGTATTTT
.	TRBV28	.	TRBJ1-5	CASSLMAPNQPQHF	TGTGCCAGCAGTTTAATGGCCCCCAATCAGCCCCAGCATTTT
TRBD2	TRBV20-1	few	TRBJ2-1	CSARSSGGSYNEQFF	TGCAGTGCTAGGTCAAGCGGGGGCTCCTACAATGAGCAGTTCTTC
.	TRBV30	.	TRBJ2-3	CAWGPRNTQYF	TGTGCCTGGGGGCCACGGAATACGCAGTATTTT
TRBD2	TRBV5-6	many	TRBJ2-5	CASSPGTSGLPQETQYF	TGTGCCAGCAGCCCCGGGACTAGCGGGCTCCCACAAGAGACCCAGTACTTC
TRBD2	TRBV5-1	.	TRBJ2-3	CASSLFLAGDTDTQYF	TGCGCCAGCAGCTTGTTCCTAGCGGGGGACACAGATACGCAGTATTTT
TRBD2	TRBV28	many	TRBJ2-1	CASSSIAGGLNEQFF	TGTGCCAGCAGTTCGATAGCGGGAGGGTTGAATGAGCAGTTCTTC
.	TRBV6-2/TRBV6-3	.	TRBJ2-1	CASSFQTYNEQFF	TGTGCCAGCAGTTTCCAAACCTACAATGAGCAGTTCTTC
TRBD1	TRBV2	.	TRBJ2-7	CASPPDRGVSGEQYF	TGTGCCAGCCCACCCGACAGGGGTGTAAGTGGCGAGCAGTACTTC
.	TRBV19	.	TRBJ2-7	CASSKPSYEQYF	TGTGCCAGTAGTAAGCCCTCCTACGAGCAGTACTTC
.	TRBV15	.	TRBJ1-1	CATQLQNTEAFF	TGTGCCACGCAACTCCAAAACACTGAAGCTTTCTTT
.	TRBV5-1	many	TRBJ1-2	CASSSGGANYGYTF	TGCGCCAGCAGCTCCGGAGGGGCAAACTATGGCTACACCTTC
TRBD1	TRBV15	many	TRBJ1-3	CATSRSSLNRDRVNTIYF	TGTGCCACCAGCAGATCCTCCCTCAACCGGGACAGGGTTAACACCATATATTTT
TRBD1	TRBV27	.	TRBJ1-1	CASSPRTGALMNIEAFF	TGTGCCAGCAGCCCGAGGACAGGGGCACTCATGAACATTGAAGCTTTCTTT